Listed below are T cell receptor beta chains from one sample, sequenced in a study of blood T cells in healthy people across ages. TCRdb fed the 5' RACE reads into MiXCR, producing one record per CDR3 protein. The sample has over 1,500,000 distinct CDR3 sequences, approximately 39% seen once; the top ten hold about 21%. Sample: blood. Source of these receptors: a human donor in good health. Each CDR3 is given with its conserved first and last residue. Each record gives: J gene, V gene, clone size, D gene, CDR3 DNA, CDR3 protein. A D gene is named only where the DNA matches it firmly. Clone size appears in some rows only: once, few, many, or a class for an expanded clone.

j_call: TRBJ2-7
v_call: TRBV4-2
clone_size: few
d_call: TRBD1
cdr3_nt: TGTGCCAGCAGCCAAGATCGAGGGACAGGGTGGTACGAGCAGTACTTC
cdr3_aa: CASSQDRGTGWYEQYF

j_call: TRBJ1-2
v_call: TRBV10-3
clone_size: -
d_call: -
cdr3_nt: TGTGCCATCAGTTACGAGGTGGACTATGGCTACACCTTC
cdr3_aa: CAISYEVDYGYTF

j_call: TRBJ2-7
v_call: TRBV4-1
clone_size: few
d_call: -
cdr3_nt: TGCGCCAGCAGCCAAGGGACAGCCCCTCACTACGAGCAGTACTTC
cdr3_aa: CASSQGTAPHYEQYF

j_call: TRBJ1-2
v_call: TRBV7-2
clone_size: few
d_call: -
cdr3_nt: TGTGCCAGCAGCTTAGCGATCGGGGGCTATGGCTACACCTTC
cdr3_aa: CASSLAIGGYGYTF

j_call: TRBJ2-3
v_call: TRBV12-3/TRBV12-4
clone_size: few
d_call: TRBD2
cdr3_nt: TGTGCCAGCAGTTTTACCCCGGGACTAGCGGGGGGTTGGGATACGCAGTATTTT
cdr3_aa: CASSFTPGLAGGWDTQYF

j_call: TRBJ1-6
v_call: TRBV6-5
clone_size: -
d_call: -
cdr3_nt: TGTGCCAGCAGTTGGATTAATTCACCCCTCCACTTT
cdr3_aa: CASSWINSPLHF

j_call: TRBJ1-2
v_call: TRBV29-1
clone_size: few
d_call: -
cdr3_nt: TGCAGCGTTGTTGGAGGTGGCAGCTATGGCTACACCTTC
cdr3_aa: CSVVGGGSYGYTF

j_call: TRBJ2-7
v_call: TRBV20-1
clone_size: -
d_call: -
cdr3_nt: TGCAGTGGTTCTACCGAGACCTACGAGCAGTACTTC
cdr3_aa: CSGSTETYEQYF

j_call: TRBJ2-1
v_call: TRBV21-1
clone_size: -
d_call: -
cdr3_nt: TGTGCCAGCAGGACCGGGACAGGGGGCAGGAATGAGCAGTTCTTC
cdr3_aa: CASRTGTGGRNEQFF

j_call: TRBJ2-5
v_call: TRBV6-6
clone_size: few
d_call: -
cdr3_nt: TGTGCCAGCAGTTACTTTACAGGGTCCCAGGAGACCCAGTACTTC
cdr3_aa: CASSYFTGSQETQYF

j_call: TRBJ2-7
v_call: TRBV20-1
clone_size: -
d_call: -
cdr3_nt: TGCAGTGCCTTGGCAGGGTTCCCCTACGAGCAGTACTTC
cdr3_aa: CSALAGFPYEQYF

j_call: TRBJ1-2
v_call: TRBV7-3
clone_size: few
d_call: -
cdr3_nt: TGTGCCAGCAGCTTAGGAACTTTGGGCGGAGGACAAGGCTACACCTTC
cdr3_aa: CASSLGTLGGGQGYTF

j_call: TRBJ1-1
v_call: TRBV4-2
clone_size: -
d_call: -
cdr3_nt: TGTGCCAGCAGCCAAGCTACAGGACTCCGGTACACTGAAGCTTTCTTT
cdr3_aa: CASSQATGLRYTEAFF

j_call: TRBJ2-6
v_call: TRBV27
clone_size: -
d_call: -
cdr3_nt: TGTGCCAGCACGGGCGGCCCTCGGGCCCTCGGGACCAACGTCCTGACTTTC
cdr3_aa: CASTGGPRALGTNVLTF

j_call: TRBJ1-4
v_call: TRBV11-2
clone_size: few
d_call: -
cdr3_nt: TGTGCCAGCAGCTTAGGTTCCCGGTCCGGGAGTGAAAAACTGTTTTTT
cdr3_aa: CASSLGSRSGSEKLFF

j_call: TRBJ1-1
v_call: TRBV20-1
clone_size: -
d_call: -
cdr3_nt: TGCAGTGCACGAGGTTTATACACTGAAGCTTTCTTT
cdr3_aa: CSARGLYTEAFF

j_call: TRBJ2-4
v_call: TRBV6-1
clone_size: few
d_call: -
cdr3_nt: TGTGCCAGCAGTGAAATTGGCACGTTAGGACACATTCAGTACTTC
cdr3_aa: CASSEIGTLGHIQYF

j_call: TRBJ2-2
v_call: TRBV4-3
clone_size: -
d_call: TRBD2
cdr3_nt: TGCGCCAGCAGCCAAGTCTTAACCGGGACTAGCATAACCGGGGAGCTGTTTTTT
cdr3_aa: CASSQVLTGTSITGELFF

j_call: TRBJ2-5
v_call: TRBV4-1
clone_size: -
d_call: -
cdr3_nt: TGCGCCAGCAGCCAAGCGCAGGGCTACCAAGAGACCCAGTACTTC
cdr3_aa: CASSQAQGYQETQYF

j_call: TRBJ2-5
v_call: TRBV20-1
clone_size: few
d_call: TRBD2
cdr3_nt: TGCAGTGCCGCCCCCTGGCTAGCGGCCAGACAAGAGACCCAGTACTTC
cdr3_aa: CSAAPWLAARQETQYF

j_call: TRBJ2-1
v_call: TRBV7-9
clone_size: -
d_call: TRBD2
cdr3_nt: TGTGCCAGCAGCCGGACTAGCGGGATGGGGGATGAGCAGTTCTTC
cdr3_aa: CASSRTSGMGDEQFF

j_call: TRBJ2-7
v_call: TRBV20-1
clone_size: -
d_call: -
cdr3_nt: TGCAGTGCTAGGACCCGATGGGACCACTCCTACGAGCAGTACTTC
cdr3_aa: CSARTRWDHSYEQYF

j_call: TRBJ1-2
v_call: TRBV12-3/TRBV12-4
clone_size: many
d_call: -
cdr3_nt: TGTGCCAGCAGCCAAGGCCCGGGCTATGGCTACACCTTC
cdr3_aa: CASSQGPGYGYTF

j_call: TRBJ2-7
v_call: TRBV11-2
clone_size: once
d_call: -
cdr3_nt: TGTGCCAGCAGCTTCTGGAGGAGCTCCTACGAGCAGTACTTC
cdr3_aa: CASSFWRSSYEQYF

j_call: TRBJ2-7
v_call: TRBV12-3/TRBV12-4
clone_size: -
d_call: -
cdr3_nt: TGTGCCAGCAGTTTAGGACTGGGAGCAACCCTCGAGCAGTACTTC
cdr3_aa: CASSLGLGATLEQYF

j_call: TRBJ1-3
v_call: TRBV20-1
clone_size: -
d_call: -
cdr3_nt: TGCAGTGCTAGAGATGACGACTCTGGAAACACCATATATTTT
cdr3_aa: CSARDDDSGNTIYF

j_call: TRBJ2-4
v_call: TRBV6-2/TRBV6-3
clone_size: -
d_call: -
cdr3_nt: TGTGCCAGCAGTTTCCGGAAACTAGCCAAAAACATTCAGTACTTC
cdr3_aa: CASSFRKLAKNIQYF

j_call: TRBJ1-2
v_call: TRBV25-1
clone_size: -
d_call: -
cdr3_nt: TGTGCCAGCAGTGACTACCGGGACATCTATGGCTACACCTTC
cdr3_aa: CASSDYRDIYGYTF

j_call: TRBJ1-2
v_call: TRBV28
clone_size: -
d_call: -
cdr3_nt: TGTGCCACCGCTTTCGCCTTGGGCTACACCTTC
cdr3_aa: CATAFALGYTF

j_call: TRBJ2-7
v_call: TRBV7-9
clone_size: -
d_call: -
cdr3_nt: TGTGCCAGCAGCCCCAAATCCCGCGAGCAGTACTTC
cdr3_aa: CASSPKSREQYF

j_call: TRBJ2-3
v_call: TRBV29-1
clone_size: -
d_call: -
cdr3_nt: TGCAGCCTCCGGGGGAGGGGGGGAGATACGCAGTATTTT
cdr3_aa: CSLRGRGGDTQYF

j_call: TRBJ1-6
v_call: TRBV7-6
clone_size: few
d_call: -
cdr3_nt: TGTGCCAGCAGCTTAGGGGGGCGGTCTGATTCACCCCTCCACTTT
cdr3_aa: CASSLGGRSDSPLHF

j_call: TRBJ1-2
v_call: TRBV3-1
clone_size: -
d_call: -
cdr3_nt: TGTGCCAGCAGCCAAGCCCTCGGGTCGATCTATGGCTACACCTTC
cdr3_aa: CASSQALGSIYGYTF

j_call: TRBJ2-5
v_call: TRBV28
clone_size: -
d_call: TRBD1
cdr3_nt: TGTGCCAGCAGGAAGACAGGGGGCTCTGGGACCCAGTACTTC
cdr3_aa: CASRKTGGSGTQYF

j_call: TRBJ2-5
v_call: TRBV7-3
clone_size: -
d_call: -
cdr3_nt: TGTGCCAGCAGCCCCGGGAACTCCCAAGAGACCCAGTACTTC
cdr3_aa: CASSPGNSQETQYF

j_call: TRBJ2-3
v_call: TRBV7-2
clone_size: -
d_call: -
cdr3_nt: TGTGCCAGCAGCTCCGGGACGCGGGATACGCAGTATTTT
cdr3_aa: CASSSGTRDTQYF

j_call: TRBJ2-3
v_call: TRBV12-3/TRBV12-4
clone_size: -
d_call: -
cdr3_nt: TGTACCAGCATCCTGGGGATCCTGACCCTCACAGATACGCAGTATTTT
cdr3_aa: CTSILGILTLTDTQYF

j_call: TRBJ2-5
v_call: TRBV6-2/TRBV6-3
clone_size: -
d_call: -
cdr3_nt: TGTGCCAGCGCCGGAACTTTGGAAACAGAGACCCAGTACTTC
cdr3_aa: CASAGTLETETQYF

j_call: TRBJ2-6
v_call: TRBV7-2
clone_size: many
d_call: -
cdr3_nt: TGTGCCAGCAGCTCCACGACTTTAGGGGCCAACGTCCTGACTTTC
cdr3_aa: CASSSTTLGANVLTF

j_call: TRBJ2-3
v_call: TRBV7-8
clone_size: -
d_call: -
cdr3_nt: TGTGCCAGCCGACCCCAGGCGGATACGCAGTATTTT
cdr3_aa: CASRPQADTQYF

j_call: TRBJ1-1
v_call: TRBV29-1
clone_size: -
d_call: TRBD1
cdr3_nt: TGCAGCGCCCGAGGTACAGGGGGGGACACTGAAGCTTTCTTT
cdr3_aa: CSARGTGGDTEAFF

j_call: TRBJ2-3
v_call: TRBV7-9
clone_size: -
d_call: TRBD2
cdr3_nt: TGTGCCAGCAGCCGAGATAGCGGGGGGATTGATACGCAGTATTTT
cdr3_aa: CASSRDSGGIDTQYF

j_call: TRBJ1-6
v_call: TRBV2
clone_size: once
d_call: -
cdr3_nt: TGTGCCAGCAAATTCGGCGGGAATTCACCCCTCCACTTT
cdr3_aa: CASKFGGNSPLHF

j_call: TRBJ1-6
v_call: TRBV7-9
clone_size: once
d_call: -
cdr3_nt: TGTGCCAGCAGCTTAGCGTACAATACAGGAGGGAATAATTCACCCCTCCACTTT
cdr3_aa: CASSLAYNTGGNNSPLHF

j_call: TRBJ2-2
v_call: TRBV20-1
clone_size: -
d_call: -
cdr3_nt: TGCAGTGCTAGATGGTCTTTAGGTGGGGAGCTGTTTTTT
cdr3_aa: CSARWSLGGELFF

j_call: TRBJ2-3
v_call: TRBV29-1
clone_size: few
d_call: -
cdr3_nt: TGCAGCGTGAAGACGGACCCGAACGCAGATACGCAGTATTTT
cdr3_aa: CSVKTDPNADTQYF

j_call: TRBJ2-1
v_call: TRBV4-3
clone_size: -
d_call: TRBD2
cdr3_nt: TGCGCCAGCAGCCCCCAGGCTAGCGGGGGGGACCGTGAGCAGTTCTTC
cdr3_aa: CASSPQASGGDREQFF

j_call: TRBJ2-6
v_call: TRBV7-2
clone_size: many
d_call: -
cdr3_nt: TGTGCCAGCAGCCCAGGGATCTCTGGGGCCAACGTCCTGACTTTC
cdr3_aa: CASSPGISGANVLTF

j_call: TRBJ2-3
v_call: TRBV7-8
clone_size: -
d_call: -
cdr3_nt: TGTGCCAGCAGCCCCGGGACTTGGGGAGATACGCAGTATTTT
cdr3_aa: CASSPGTWGDTQYF

j_call: TRBJ2-4
v_call: TRBV24-1
clone_size: -
d_call: -
cdr3_nt: TGTGCCACCAAGGACGGAGAAAACATTCAGTACTTC
cdr3_aa: CATKDGENIQYF

j_call: TRBJ2-3
v_call: TRBV6-2/TRBV6-3
clone_size: -
d_call: TRBD2
cdr3_nt: TGTGCCAGCAGTTCGACTAGCGGGGGGGCCGCAGATACGCAGTATTTT
cdr3_aa: CASSSTSGGAADTQYF

j_call: TRBJ2-7
v_call: TRBV29-1
clone_size: few
d_call: TRBD2
cdr3_nt: TGCAGCGTTGATTGGGGAGGGGACCCTTACGAGCAGTACTTC
cdr3_aa: CSVDWGGDPYEQYF

j_call: TRBJ2-1
v_call: TRBV28
clone_size: few
d_call: -
cdr3_nt: TGTGCCAGCAGAAAGACAGCTGACAATGAGCAGTTCTTC
cdr3_aa: CASRKTADNEQFF

j_call: TRBJ2-1
v_call: TRBV6-2/TRBV6-3
clone_size: -
d_call: -
cdr3_nt: TGTGCCAGCAGTTACTTTGGCAATGAGCAGTTCTTC
cdr3_aa: CASSYFGNEQFF

j_call: TRBJ2-4
v_call: TRBV12-3/TRBV12-4
clone_size: -
d_call: -
cdr3_nt: TGTGCCAGCAGTTTTTGGGGAACTGCCAAAAACATTCAGTACTTC
cdr3_aa: CASSFWGTAKNIQYF

j_call: TRBJ1-5
v_call: TRBV20-1
clone_size: -
d_call: -
cdr3_nt: TGCAGTGCTGGGGCATCAGGGAGAGGCAATCAGCCCCAGCATTTT
cdr3_aa: CSAGASGRGNQPQHF

j_call: TRBJ2-7
v_call: TRBV20-1
clone_size: -
d_call: TRBD2
cdr3_nt: TGCAGTGCTCCCCCGGGACTAGCCCACTACGAGCAGTACTTC
cdr3_aa: CSAPPGLAHYEQYF

j_call: TRBJ2-5
v_call: TRBV9
clone_size: few
d_call: -
cdr3_nt: TGTGCCAGCAGCGTTGCTAGCGTACAAGAGACCCAGTACTTC
cdr3_aa: CASSVASVQETQYF

j_call: TRBJ2-1
v_call: TRBV7-2
clone_size: few
d_call: -
cdr3_nt: TGTGCCAGCAGCCCTGTCTTGAGCTCCTACAATGAGCAGTTCTTC
cdr3_aa: CASSPVLSSYNEQFF

j_call: TRBJ1-6
v_call: TRBV15
clone_size: -
d_call: -
cdr3_nt: TGTGCCACCAGCAGATCAAACGGTTGGCCCCACTTT
cdr3_aa: CATSRSNGWPHF